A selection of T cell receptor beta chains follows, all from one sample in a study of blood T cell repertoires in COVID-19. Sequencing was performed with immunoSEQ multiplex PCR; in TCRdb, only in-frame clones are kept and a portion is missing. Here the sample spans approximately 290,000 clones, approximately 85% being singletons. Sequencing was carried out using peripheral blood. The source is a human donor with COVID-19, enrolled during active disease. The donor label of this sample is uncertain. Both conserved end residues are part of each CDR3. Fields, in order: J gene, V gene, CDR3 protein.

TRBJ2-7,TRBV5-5,CASSVTGASYEQYF
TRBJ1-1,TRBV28,CASTKLTGINTEAFF
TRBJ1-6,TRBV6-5,CASNNRGNSPLHF
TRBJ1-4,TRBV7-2,CASSSRTGSNEKLFF
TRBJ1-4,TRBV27,CASSLSLVAEKLFF
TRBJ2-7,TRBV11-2,CASSLGVGANEQYF
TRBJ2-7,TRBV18,CASSPLDRGRTEQYF
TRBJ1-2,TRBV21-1,CASRKRGQGAGNYGYTF
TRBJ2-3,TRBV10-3,CAISTGAGDTQYF
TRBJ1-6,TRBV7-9,CASSRGYGRESYNSPLHF
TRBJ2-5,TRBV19,CASHGQGAWETQYF
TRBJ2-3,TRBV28,CASSPPRAGGSTDTQYF
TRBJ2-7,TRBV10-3,CAISSGTGDSYEQYF
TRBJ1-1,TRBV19,CASRGPVTEAFF
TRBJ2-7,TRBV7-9,CASSRLAGVAHDNYEQYF